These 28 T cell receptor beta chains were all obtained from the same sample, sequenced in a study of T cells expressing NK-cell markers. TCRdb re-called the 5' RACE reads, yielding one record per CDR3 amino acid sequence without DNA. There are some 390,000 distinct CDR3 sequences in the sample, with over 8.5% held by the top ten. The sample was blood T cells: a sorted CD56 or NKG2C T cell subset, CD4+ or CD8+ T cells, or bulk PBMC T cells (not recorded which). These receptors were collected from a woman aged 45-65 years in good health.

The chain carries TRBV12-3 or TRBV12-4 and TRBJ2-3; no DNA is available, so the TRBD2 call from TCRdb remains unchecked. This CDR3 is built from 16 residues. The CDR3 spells CASSFLAGGSLDTQYF.

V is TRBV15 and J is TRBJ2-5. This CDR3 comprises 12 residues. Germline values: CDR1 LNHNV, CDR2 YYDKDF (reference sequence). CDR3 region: CATSRGWETQYF.

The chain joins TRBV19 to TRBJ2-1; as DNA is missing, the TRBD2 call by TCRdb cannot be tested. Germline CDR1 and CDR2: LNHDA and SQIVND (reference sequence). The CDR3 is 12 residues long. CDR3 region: CASTDYYNEQFF.

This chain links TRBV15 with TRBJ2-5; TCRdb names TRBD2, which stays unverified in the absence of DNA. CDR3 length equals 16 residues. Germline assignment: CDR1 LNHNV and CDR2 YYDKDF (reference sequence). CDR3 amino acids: CATSRAGLGERQTQYF. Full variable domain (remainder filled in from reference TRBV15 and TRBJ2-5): DAMVIQNPRYQVTQFGKPVTLSCSQTLNHNVMYWYQQKSSQAPKLLFHYYDKDFNNEADTPDNFQSRRPNTSFCFLDIRSPGLGDTAMYLCATSRAGLGERQTQYFGPGTRLLVL.

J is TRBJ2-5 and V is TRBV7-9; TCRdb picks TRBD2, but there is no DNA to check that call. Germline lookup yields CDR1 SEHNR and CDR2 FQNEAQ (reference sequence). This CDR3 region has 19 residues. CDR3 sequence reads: CASSLRRGGLAGSQETQYF.

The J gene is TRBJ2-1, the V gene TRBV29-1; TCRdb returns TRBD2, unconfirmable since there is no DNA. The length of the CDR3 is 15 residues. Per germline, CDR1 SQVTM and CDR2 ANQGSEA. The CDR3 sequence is CSVGYSGSSYNEQFF.

CDR3: CASSQGLVSYEQYF. The rearrangement joins TRBV4-1 to TRBJ2-7; TCRdb returns TRBD2, unconfirmable since there is no DNA. Germline V CDR1 and CDR2: MGHRA, YSYEKL. CDR3 size: 14 residues.

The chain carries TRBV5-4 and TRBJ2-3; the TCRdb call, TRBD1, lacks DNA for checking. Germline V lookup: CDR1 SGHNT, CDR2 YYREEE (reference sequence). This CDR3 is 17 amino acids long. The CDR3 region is CASSLAVRDWGVDTQYF.

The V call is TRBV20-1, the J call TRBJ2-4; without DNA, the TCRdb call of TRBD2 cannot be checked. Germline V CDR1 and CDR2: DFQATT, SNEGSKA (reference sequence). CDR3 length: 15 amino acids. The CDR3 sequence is CSGGGRGGSKNIQYF.

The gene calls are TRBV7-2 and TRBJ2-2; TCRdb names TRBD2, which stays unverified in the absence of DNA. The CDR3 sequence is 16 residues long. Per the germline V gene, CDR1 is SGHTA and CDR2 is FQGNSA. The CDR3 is CASSSRTSGIGGELFF. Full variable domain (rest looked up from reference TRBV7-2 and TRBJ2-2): GAGVSQSPSNKVTEKGKDVELRCDPISGHTALYWYRQSLGQGLEFLIYFQGNSAPDKSGLPSDRFSAERTGGSVSTLTIQRTQQEDSAVYLCASSSRTSGIGGELFFGEGSRLTVL.

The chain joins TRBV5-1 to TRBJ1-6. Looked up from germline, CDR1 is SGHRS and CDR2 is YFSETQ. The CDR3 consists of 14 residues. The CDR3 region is CASSFGGHRSPLHF.

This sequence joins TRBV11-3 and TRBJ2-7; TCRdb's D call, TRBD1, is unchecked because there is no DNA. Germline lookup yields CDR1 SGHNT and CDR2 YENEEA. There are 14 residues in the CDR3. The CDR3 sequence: CASSSGQERYEQYF.

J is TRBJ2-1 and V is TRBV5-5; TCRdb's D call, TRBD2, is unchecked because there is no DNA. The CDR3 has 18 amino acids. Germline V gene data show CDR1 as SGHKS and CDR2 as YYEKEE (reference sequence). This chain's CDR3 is CASRTGTSGLLGGNEQFF.

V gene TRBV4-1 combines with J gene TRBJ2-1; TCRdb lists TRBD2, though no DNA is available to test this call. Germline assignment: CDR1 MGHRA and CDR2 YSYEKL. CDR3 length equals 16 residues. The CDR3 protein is CASSLKGLAGGNEQFF.

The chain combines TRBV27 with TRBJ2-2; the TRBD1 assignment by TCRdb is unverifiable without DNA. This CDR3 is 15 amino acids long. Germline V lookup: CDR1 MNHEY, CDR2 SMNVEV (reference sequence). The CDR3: CASSSTTGSGGELFF.

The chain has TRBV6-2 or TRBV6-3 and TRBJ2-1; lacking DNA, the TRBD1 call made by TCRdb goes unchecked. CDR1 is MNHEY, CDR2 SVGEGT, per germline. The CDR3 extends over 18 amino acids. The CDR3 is CASSYVGGRPSSYNEQFF.

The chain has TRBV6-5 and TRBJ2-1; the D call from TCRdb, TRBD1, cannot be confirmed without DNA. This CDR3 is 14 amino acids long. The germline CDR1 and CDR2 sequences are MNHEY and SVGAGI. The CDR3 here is CASSPGTYLREQFF.

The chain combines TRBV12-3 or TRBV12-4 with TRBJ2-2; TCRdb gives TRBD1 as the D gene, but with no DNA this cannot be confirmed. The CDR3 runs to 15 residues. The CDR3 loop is CASRDRGGRTGELFF.

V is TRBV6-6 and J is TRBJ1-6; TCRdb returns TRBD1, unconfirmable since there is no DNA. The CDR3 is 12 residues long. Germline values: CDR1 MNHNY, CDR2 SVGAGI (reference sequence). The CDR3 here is CASSMGTAEPHF.

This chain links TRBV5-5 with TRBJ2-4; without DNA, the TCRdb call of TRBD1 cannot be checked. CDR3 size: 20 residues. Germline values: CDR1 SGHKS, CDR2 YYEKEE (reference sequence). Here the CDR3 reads CASSTTARTGVGRPKNIQYF.

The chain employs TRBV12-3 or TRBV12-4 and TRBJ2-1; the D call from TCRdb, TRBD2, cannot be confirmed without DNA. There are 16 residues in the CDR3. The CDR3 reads CASSLATLAGGGEQFF.

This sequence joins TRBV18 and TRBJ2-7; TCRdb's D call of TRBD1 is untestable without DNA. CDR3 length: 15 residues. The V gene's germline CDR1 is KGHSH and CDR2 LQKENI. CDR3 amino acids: CASSPATGGGSEQYF.

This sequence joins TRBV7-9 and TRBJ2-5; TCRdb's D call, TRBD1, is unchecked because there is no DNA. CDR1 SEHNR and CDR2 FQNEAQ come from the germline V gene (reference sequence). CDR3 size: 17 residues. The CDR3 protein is CASSSPWTGRRGETQYF.

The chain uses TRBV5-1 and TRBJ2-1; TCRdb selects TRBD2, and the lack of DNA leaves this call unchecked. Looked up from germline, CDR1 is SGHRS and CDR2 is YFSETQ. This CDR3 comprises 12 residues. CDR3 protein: CASSLAVEVWFF. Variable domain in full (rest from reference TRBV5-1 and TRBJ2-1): KAGVTQTPRYLIKTRGQQVTLSCSPISGHRSVSWYQQTPGQGLQFLFEYFSETQRNKGNFPGRFSGRQFSNSRSEMNVSTLELGDSALYLCASSLAVEVWFFGPGTRLTVL.

The CDR3 region is CASSQISVPSYNEQFF. The chain employs TRBV3-1 and TRBJ2-1; the TCRdb call, TRBD1, lacks DNA for checking. CDR1 LGHDT and CDR2 YNNKEL come from the germline V gene (reference sequence). This CDR3 is 16 amino acids long.

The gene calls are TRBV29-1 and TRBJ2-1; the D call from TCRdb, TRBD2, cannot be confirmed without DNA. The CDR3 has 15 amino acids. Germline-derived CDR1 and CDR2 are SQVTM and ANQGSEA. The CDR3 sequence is CSVLAGGTDYNEQFF.

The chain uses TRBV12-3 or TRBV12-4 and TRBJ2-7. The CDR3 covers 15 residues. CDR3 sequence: CASSLGPIRSYEQYF.

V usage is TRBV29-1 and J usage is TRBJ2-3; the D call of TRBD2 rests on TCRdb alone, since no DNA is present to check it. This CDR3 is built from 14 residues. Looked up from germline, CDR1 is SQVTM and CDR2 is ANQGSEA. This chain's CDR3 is CSVLLAGAVDTQYF.